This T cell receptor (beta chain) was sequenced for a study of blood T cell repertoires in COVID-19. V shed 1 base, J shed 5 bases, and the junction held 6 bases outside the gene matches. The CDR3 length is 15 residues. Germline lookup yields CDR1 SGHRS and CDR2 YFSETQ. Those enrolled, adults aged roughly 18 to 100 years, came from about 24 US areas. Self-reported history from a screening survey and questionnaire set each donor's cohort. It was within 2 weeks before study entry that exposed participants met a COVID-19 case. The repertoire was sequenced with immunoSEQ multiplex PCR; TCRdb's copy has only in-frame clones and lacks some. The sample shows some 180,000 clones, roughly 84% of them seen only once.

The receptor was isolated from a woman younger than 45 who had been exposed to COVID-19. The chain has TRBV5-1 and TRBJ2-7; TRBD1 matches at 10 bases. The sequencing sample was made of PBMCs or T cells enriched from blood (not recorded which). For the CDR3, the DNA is TGCGCCAGCAGCTTGTCTCGGACAGGGGGGGACGAGCAGTACTTC. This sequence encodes CASSLSRTGGDEQYF.